The subject of this entry is one T cell receptor (beta chain). Its antigen is unidentified. The length of the CDR3 is 16 residues. Germline CDR1 reads SNHLY; CDR2 reads FYNNEI. The ends were cut back, 4 bases at V and 2 bases at J, with 14 bases in the middle. A second 7 to 11 cycle PCR used barcoded and J-beta primers. TCRdb passed the 5' RACE reads through MiXCR, listing each CDR3 protein once. Of about 1.5 million distinct CDR3 sequences in the sample, 35% to 45% were seen once. This sample is drawn from a study of blood T cells in healthy people across ages. General study points: Both naive CD4+ cell counts and diversity were greater in long-lived donors than in aged donors. With donor CMV status unknown, expanded clonotype changes were possibly confounded. Because sorting was not performed, PBMCs prevented conclusive naive versus antigen-experienced comparison. Measured against age, TCR beta diversity per million T cells decreased in a roughly linear manner.

The sequenced sample consisted of blood. The source is a woman aged 18-29 years in good health. The chain employs TRBV2 and TRBJ2-2; D is unclear. For the CDR3, the DNA is TGTGCCAGCAGTGTCCCGGTGAAGGTCAACACCGGGGAGCTGTTTTTT. This translates into CASSVPVKVNTGELFF.